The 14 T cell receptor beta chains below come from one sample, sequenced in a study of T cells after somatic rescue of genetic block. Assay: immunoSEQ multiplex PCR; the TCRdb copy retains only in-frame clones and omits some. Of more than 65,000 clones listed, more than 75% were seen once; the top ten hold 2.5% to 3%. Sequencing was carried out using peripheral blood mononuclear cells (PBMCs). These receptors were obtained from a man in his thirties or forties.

CDR3 bases: TGCGCCAGCAGAATAGGAAACACCATATATTTT. Translation: CASRIGNTIYF. The J gene is TRBJ1-3, the V gene TRBV10-2; D is undetermined. The ends were cut back, 6 bases at V and 4 bases at J, with 4 bases in the middle. CDR1 and CDR2 from the germline V gene are WSHSY and SAAADI. This CDR3 is 11 amino acids long.

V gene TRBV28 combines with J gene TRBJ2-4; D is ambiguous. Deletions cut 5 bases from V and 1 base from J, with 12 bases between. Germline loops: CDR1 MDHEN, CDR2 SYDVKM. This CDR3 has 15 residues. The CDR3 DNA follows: TGTGCCAGCAGTACCCAGACAAGGGCCAAAAACATTCAGTACTTC. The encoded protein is CASSTQTRAKNIQYF.

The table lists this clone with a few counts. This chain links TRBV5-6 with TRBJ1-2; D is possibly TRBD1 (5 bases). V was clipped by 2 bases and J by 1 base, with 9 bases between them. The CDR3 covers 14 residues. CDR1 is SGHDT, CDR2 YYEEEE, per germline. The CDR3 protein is CASSFPTVNYGYTF. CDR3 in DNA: TGTGCCAGCAGCTTTCCGACAGTTAACTATGGCTACACCTTC. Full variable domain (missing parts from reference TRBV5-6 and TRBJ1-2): DAGVTQSPTHLIKTRGQQVTLRCSPKSGHDTVSWYQQALGQGPQFIFQYYEEEERQRGNFPDRFSGHQFPNYSSELNVNALLLGDSALYLCASSFPTVNYGYTFGSGTRLTVV.

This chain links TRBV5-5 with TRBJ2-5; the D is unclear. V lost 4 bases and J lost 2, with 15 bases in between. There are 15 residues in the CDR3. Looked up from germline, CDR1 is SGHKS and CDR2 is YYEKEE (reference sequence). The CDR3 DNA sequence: TGTGCCAGCAGCCCTATACGGACCATTCAAGAGACCCAGTACTTC. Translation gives CASSPIRTIQETQYF.

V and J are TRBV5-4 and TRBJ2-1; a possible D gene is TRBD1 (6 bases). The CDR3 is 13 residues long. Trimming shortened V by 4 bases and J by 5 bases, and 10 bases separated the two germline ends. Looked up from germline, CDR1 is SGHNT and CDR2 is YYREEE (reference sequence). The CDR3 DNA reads TGTGCCAGCAGCCCCCCAGGGGACAATGAGCAGTTCTTC. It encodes CASSPPGDNEQFF.

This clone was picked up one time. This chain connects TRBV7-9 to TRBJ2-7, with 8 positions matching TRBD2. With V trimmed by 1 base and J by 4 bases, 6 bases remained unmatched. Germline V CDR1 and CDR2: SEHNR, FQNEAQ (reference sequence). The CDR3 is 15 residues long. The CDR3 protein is CASSLGGGRAYEQYF. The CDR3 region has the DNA TGTGCCAGCAGCTTAGGCGGGGGGCGCGCGTACGAGCAGTACTTC.

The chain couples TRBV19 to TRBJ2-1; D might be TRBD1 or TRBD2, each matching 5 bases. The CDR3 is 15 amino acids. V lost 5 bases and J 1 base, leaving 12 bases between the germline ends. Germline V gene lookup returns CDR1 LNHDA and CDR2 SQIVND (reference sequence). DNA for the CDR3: TGTGCCAGTAGTCCACAGGAGGCGTCCTACAATGAGCAGTTCTTC. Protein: CASSPQEASYNEQFF.

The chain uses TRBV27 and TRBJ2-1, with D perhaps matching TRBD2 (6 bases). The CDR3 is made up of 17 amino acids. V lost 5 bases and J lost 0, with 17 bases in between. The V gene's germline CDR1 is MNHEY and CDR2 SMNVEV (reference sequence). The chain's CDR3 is CASSGPIRGSSYNEQFF. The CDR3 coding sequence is TGTGCCAGCAGTGGGCCTATTCGGGGGAGCTCCTACAATGAGCAGTTCTTC.

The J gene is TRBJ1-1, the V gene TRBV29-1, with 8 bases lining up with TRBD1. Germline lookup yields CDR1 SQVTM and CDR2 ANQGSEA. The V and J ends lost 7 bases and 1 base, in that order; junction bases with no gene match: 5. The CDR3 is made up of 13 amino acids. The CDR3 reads CSGQGLPNTEAFF. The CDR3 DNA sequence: TGCAGCGGACAGGGGTTACCGAACACTGAAGCTTTCTTT.

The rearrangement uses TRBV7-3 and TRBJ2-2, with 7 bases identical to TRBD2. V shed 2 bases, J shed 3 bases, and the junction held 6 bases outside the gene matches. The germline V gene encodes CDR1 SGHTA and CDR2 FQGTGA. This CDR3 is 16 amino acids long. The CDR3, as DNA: TGTGCCAGCAGCTTAGGGCTAGCGGCATACACCGGGGAGCTGTTTTTT. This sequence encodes CASSLGLAAYTGELFF.

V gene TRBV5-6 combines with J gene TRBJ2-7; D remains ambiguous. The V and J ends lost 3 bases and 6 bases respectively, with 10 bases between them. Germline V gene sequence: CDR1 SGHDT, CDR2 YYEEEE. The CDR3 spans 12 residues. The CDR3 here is CASSSQGGEQYF. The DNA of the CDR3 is TGTGCCAGCAGCTCCCAAGGTGGCGAGCAGTACTTC.

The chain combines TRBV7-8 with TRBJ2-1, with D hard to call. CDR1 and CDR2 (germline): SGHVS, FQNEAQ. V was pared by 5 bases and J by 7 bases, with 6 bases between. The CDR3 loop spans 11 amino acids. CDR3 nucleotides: TGTGCCAGCAGCCCAAGAAATGAGCAGTTCTTC. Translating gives CASSPRNEQFF.

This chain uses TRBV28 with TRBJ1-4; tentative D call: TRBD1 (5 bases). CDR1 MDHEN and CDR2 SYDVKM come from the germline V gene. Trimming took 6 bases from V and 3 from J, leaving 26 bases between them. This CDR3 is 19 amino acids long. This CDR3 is CASSPPRRWGLAPNEKLFF. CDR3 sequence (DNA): TGTGCCAGCAGCCCCCCTCGCCGGTGGGGGTTAGCGCCTAATGAAAAACTGTTTTTT. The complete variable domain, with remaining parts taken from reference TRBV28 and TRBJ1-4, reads DVKVTQSSRYLVKRTGEKVFLECVQDMDHENMFWYRQDPGLGLRLIYFSYDVKMKEKGDIPEGYSVSREKKERFSLILESASTNQTSMYLCASSPPRRWGLAPNEKLFFGSGTQLSVL.

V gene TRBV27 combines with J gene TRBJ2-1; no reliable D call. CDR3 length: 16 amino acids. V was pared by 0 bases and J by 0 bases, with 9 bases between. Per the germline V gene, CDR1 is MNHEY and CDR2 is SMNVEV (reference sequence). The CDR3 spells CASSLSGQSSYNEQFF. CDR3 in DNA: TGTGCCAGCAGTTTATCAGGGCAGAGCTCCTACAATGAGCAGTTCTTC.